Here is one T cell receptor beta chain with its context. No antigen is known for it. The sample carries other DNA sequences with the same CDR3. The entry originates in a study of T cell responses to AZD1222 COVID-19 vaccine. The CDR3 length is 15 residues. CDR1 KGHDR and CDR2 SFDVKD come from the germline V gene. V shed 4 bases and J 1 base; nucleotides not matched to a gene: 5. Generated by immunoSEQ multiplex PCR, the TCRdb table keeps only in-frame clones and is missing some. The data show tens of thousands of clones, 85% seen once. Study-wide results and caveats: Every sample of the repertoires postdated the peak T cell response. Donors in the cohort were predominantly white British and more often female, and clonal diversity was possibly underestimated. Of the AZD1222 recipients, only 5 or 6 were seropositive at baseline.

The source material was peripheral blood, sampled on day 0 of AZD1222 vaccination. The chain is built from TRBV24-1 and TRBJ2-5; 7 positions match TRBD1. The source is an adult in good health. The CDR3 region has the DNA TGTGCCACCAGTGACAACAGGGGTGCCCAAGAGACCCAGTACTTC. Amino acid sequence: CATSDNRGAQETQYF.